The sequence of this T cell receptor (beta chain) was determined in a study of blood T cell repertoires in COVID-19. Overall study context: The United States, Italy and Spain supplied acute and convalescent COVID-19 samples. The cDNA or gDNA used as material had been derived from T cells, B-cell-depleted T cells, or PBMCs.

Cohorts were determined from participant-reported clinical history. Original processing notes: Estimation of nucleated cell counts relied on the amplification of reference gene primers. The repertoire was sequenced with immunoSEQ multiplex PCR; TCRdb's copy has only in-frame clones and lacks some. Clonal size and the V and J genes are those of that table, whereas D and trimming came from the DNA. In the table there are approximately 300,000 clones, about 85% of which are singletons. This clone was seen only a few times. The germline gives CDR1 SGHAT, CDR2 FQNNGV. V gave up 5 bases and J gave up 2 bases; unmatched junction bases: 5. The CDR3 is 14 amino acids.

Specimen: PBMCs or T cells enriched from blood (not recorded which). The chain is built from TRBV11-2 and TRBJ2-7; 8 nucleotides match TRBD1. The receptor was isolated from a woman in her twenties or thirties who had been exposed to COVID-19. The DNA for the CDR3 is TGTGCCAGCAGCCCAGTGACAGGGGCCTACGAGCAGTACTTC. It specifies CASSPVTGAYEQYF. The entire variable domain, with the rest obtained from reference TRBV11-2 and TRBJ2-7, is as follows: EAGVAQSPRYKIIEKRQSVAFWCNPISGHATLYWYQQILGQGPKLLIQFQNNGVVDDSQLPKDRFSAERLKGVDSTLKIQPAKLEDSAVYLCASSPVTGAYEQYFGPGTRLTVT.